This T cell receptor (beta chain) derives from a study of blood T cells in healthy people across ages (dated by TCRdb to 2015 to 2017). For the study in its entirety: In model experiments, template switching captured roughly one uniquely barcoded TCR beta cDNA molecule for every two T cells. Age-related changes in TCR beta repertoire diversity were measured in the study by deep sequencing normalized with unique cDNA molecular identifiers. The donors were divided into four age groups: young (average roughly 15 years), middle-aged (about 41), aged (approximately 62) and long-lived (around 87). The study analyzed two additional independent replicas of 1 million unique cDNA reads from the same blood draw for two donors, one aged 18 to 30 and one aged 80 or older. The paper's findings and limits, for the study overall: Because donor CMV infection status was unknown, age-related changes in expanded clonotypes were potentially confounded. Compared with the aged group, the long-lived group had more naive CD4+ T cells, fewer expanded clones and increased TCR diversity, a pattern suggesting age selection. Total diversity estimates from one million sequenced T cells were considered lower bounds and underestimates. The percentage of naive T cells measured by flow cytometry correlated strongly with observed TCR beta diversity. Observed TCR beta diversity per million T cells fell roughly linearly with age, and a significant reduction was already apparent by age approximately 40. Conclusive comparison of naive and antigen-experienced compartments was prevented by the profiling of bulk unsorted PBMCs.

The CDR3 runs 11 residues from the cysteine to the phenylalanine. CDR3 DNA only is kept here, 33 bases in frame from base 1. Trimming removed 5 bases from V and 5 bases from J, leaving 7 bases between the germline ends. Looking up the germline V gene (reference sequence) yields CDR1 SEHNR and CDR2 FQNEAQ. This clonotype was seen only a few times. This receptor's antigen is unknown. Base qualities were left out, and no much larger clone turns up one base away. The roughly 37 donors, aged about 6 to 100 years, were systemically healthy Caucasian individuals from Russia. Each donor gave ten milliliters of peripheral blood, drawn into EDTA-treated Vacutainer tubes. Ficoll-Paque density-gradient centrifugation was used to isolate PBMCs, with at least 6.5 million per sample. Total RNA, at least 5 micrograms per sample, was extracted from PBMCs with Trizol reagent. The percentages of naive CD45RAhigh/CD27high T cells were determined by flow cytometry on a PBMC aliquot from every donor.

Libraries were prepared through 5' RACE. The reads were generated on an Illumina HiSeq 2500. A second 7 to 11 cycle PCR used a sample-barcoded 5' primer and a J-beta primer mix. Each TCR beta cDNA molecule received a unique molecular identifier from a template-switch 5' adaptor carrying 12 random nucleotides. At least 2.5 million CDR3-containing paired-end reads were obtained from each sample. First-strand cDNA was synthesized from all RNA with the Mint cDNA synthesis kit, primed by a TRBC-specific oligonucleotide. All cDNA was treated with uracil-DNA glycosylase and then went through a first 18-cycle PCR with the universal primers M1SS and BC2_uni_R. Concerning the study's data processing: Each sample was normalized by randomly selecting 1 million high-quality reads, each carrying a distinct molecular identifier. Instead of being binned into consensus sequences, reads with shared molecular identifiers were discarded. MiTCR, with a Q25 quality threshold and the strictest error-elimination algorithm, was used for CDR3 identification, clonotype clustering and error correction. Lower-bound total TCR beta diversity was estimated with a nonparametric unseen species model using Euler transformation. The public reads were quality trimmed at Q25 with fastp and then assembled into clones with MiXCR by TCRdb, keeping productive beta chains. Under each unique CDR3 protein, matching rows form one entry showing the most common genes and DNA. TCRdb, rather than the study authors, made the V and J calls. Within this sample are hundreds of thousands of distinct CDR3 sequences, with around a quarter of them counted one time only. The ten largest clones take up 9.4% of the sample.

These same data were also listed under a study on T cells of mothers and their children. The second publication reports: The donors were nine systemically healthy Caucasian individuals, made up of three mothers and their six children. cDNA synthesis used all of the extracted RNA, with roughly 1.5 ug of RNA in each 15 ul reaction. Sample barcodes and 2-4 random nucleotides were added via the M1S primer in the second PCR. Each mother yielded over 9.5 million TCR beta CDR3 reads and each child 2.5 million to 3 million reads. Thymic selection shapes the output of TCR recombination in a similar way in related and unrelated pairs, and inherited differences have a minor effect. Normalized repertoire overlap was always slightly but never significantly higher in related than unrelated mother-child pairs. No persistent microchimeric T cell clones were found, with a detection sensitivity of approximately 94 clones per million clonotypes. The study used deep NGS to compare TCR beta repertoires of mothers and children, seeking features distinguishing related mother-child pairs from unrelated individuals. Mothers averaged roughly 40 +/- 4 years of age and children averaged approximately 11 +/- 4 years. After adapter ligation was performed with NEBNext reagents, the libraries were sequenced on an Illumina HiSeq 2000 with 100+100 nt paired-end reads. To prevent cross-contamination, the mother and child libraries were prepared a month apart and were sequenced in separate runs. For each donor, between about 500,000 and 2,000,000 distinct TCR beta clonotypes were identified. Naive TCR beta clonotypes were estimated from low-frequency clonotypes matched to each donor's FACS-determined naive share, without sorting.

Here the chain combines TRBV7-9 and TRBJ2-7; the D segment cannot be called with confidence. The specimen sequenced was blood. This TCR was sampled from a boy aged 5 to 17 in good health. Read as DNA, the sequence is TGTGCCAGCAGCCGAGTACACGAGCAGTACTTC. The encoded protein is CASSRVHEQYF.